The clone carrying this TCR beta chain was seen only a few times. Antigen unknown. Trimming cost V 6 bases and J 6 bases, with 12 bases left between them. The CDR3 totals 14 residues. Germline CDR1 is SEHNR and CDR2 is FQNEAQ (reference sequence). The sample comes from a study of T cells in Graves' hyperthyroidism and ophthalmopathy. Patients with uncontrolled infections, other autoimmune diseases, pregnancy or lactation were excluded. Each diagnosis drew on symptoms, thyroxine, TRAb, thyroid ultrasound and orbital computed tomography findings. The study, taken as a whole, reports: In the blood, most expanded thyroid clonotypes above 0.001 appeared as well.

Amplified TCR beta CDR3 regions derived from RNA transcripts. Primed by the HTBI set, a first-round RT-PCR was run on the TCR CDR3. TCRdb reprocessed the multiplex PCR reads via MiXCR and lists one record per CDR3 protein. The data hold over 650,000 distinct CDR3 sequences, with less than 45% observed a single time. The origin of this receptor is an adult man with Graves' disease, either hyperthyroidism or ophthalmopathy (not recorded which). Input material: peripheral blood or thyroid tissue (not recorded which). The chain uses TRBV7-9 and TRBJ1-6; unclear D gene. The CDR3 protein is CASSLRATNSPLHF. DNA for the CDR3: TGTGCCAGCAGTCTCCGGGCCACTAATTCACCCCTCCACTTT. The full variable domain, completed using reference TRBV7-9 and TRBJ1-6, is DTGVSQNPRHKITKRGQNVTFRCDPISEHNRLYWYRQTLGQGPEFLTYFQNEAQLEKSRLLSDRFSAERPKGSFSTLEIQRTEQGDSAMYLCASSLRATNSPLHFGNGTRLTVT.